A selection of T cell receptor beta chains follows, all from one sample in a study of cytomegalovirus exposure and HLA in healthy donors. Sequenced by immunoSEQ multiplex PCR; TCRdb stores in-frame clones only, minus some. Counted here are fewer than 250,000 clones, 75% to 85% occurring once; the ten biggest clones make up around 1.6%. The sequencing input was PBMCs. These TCRs come from a woman between 45 and 60 years old in good health and CMV-seronegative. The CDR3 runs from the conserved cysteine through the conserved F or W. The D gene is left open where the match is weak. Only part of the rows carry a size: once, few, many, or a class if the clone is expanded.

>-|TRBJ1-2|-|TRBV11-2
CASGLGQSGYTF
TGTGCCAGCGGACTCGGACAGTCTGGCTACACCTTC
>-|TRBJ1-1|TRBD1|TRBV9
CASSGALRDRGRNTEAFF
TGTGCCAGCAGCGGAGCCCTCCGGGACAGGGGGCGGAACACTGAAGCTTTCTTT
>-|TRBJ2-5|-|TRBV5-6
CASMADRLETQYF
TGTGCCAGCATGGCCGACAGGCTAGAGACCCAGTACTTC
>-|TRBJ1-4|-|TRBV10-3
CAISGQVHEKLFF
TGTGCCATCAGTGGACAGGTACATGAAAAACTGTTTTTT
>-|TRBJ2-5|TRBD1|TRBV11-2
CASSLGTGEETQYF
TGTGCCAGCAGCTTAGGAACAGGGGAAGAGACCCAGTACTTC
>-|TRBJ2-5|-|TRBV7-9
CASSLSSSRGQETQYF
TGTGCCAGCAGCTTAAGTAGCTCAAGGGGCCAAGAGACCCAGTACTTC
>-|TRBJ2-7|TRBD2|TRBV15
CATSREVGTSGSYEQYF
TGTGCCACCAGCAGAGAGGTAGGGACTAGCGGCTCCTACGAGCAGTACTTC
>-|TRBJ1-1|TRBD1|TRBV28
CASFSYRGENTEAFF
TGTGCCAGCTTCTCGTACAGGGGAGAGAACACTGAAGCTTTCTTT
>-|TRBJ1-1|-|TRBV5-1
CASSLGRGRTEAFF
TGCGCCAGCAGTTTAGGGAGGGGTAGGACTGAAGCTTTCTTT
>-|TRBJ2-2|-|TRBV14
CASSQQYTGELFF
TGTGCCAGCAGCCAACAGTACACCGGGGAGCTGTTTTTT
>-|TRBJ1-1|-|TRBV9
CASSVAWTRTSEAFF
TGTGCCAGCAGCGTAGCTTGGACACGGACCAGTGAAGCTTTCTTT
>few|TRBJ2-3|-|TRBV5-1
CASSLLGGGTDTQYF
TGCGCCAGCAGCTTGTTGGGAGGCGGCACAGATACGCAGTATTTT
>-|TRBJ1-1|-|TRBV6-4
CASSVEGQGNTEAFF
TGTGCCAGCAGTGTGGAAGGGCAGGGGAACACTGAAGCTTTCTTT
>-|TRBJ1-2|-|TRBV29-1
CSVAGDGYTF
TGCAGCGTTGCAGGGGACGGCTACACCTTC
>-|TRBJ2-2|-|TRBV16
CASSRDTGELFF
TGTGCCAGCAGTCGAGACACCGGGGAGCTGTTTTTT
>-|TRBJ1-1|TRBD1|TRBV2
CASTPDRVGSEAFF
TGTGCCAGCACCCCGGACAGGGTTGGGTCTGAAGCTTTCTTT
>-|TRBJ1-5|TRBD1|TRBV28
CASSAGGRPQHF
TGTGCCAGCAGTGCAGGGGGCCGGCCCCAGCATTTT
>once|TRBJ2-7|TRBD2|TRBV7-7
CASSPRSSGGALDEQYF
TGTGCTAGCAGCCCACGGTCTAGCGGGGGGGCCTTAGACGAGCAGTACTTC
>-|TRBJ1-3|-|TRBV10-3
CAISESGRLADTGNTIYF
TGTGCCATCAGTGAGTCCGGACGGCTAGCGGATACTGGAAACACCATATATTTT
>few|TRBJ1-1|TRBD1|TRBV19
CATTRQGLPLFLF
TGTGCCACCACGAGACAGGGTCTACCCCTTTTCCTCTTT
>-|TRBJ1-2|TRBD1|TRBV4-3
CASSQERGQGNYGYTF
TGCGCCAGCAGCCAAGAAAGAGGACAGGGGAACTATGGCTACACCTTC
>-|TRBJ1-2|-|TRBV28
CASGVYGYTF
TGTGCCAGCGGAGTATATGGCTACACCTTC
>-|TRBJ1-2|TRBD1|TRBV2
CASSPFRRTGDGYTF
TGTGCCAGCAGCCCCTTTAGAAGGACAGGGGATGGCTACACCTTC
>-|TRBJ2-1|-|TRBV19
CASSGTENEQFF
TGTGCCAGTAGCGGGACTGAGAATGAGCAGTTCTTC
>-|TRBJ2-1|TRBD2|TRBV11-3
CASSPPGLALNEQFF
TGTGCCAGCAGCCCCCCGGGACTAGCCCTGAATGAGCAGTTCTTC
>-|TRBJ2-7|TRBD2|TRBV4-2
CASSRTSGEYEQYF
TGTGCCAGCAGCCGGACTAGCGGAGAATACGAGCAGTACTTC
>-|TRBJ2-7|-|TRBV27
CASSTDTYEQYF
TGTGCCAGCAGTACTGACACATACGAGCAGTACTTC
>-|TRBJ2-1|-|TRBV5-1
CASSLWRSAYNEQFF
TGCGCCAGCAGCTTGTGGCGGTCGGCCTACAATGAGCAGTTCTTC
>few|TRBJ2-7|-|TRBV14
CASSQGGFSTYEQYF
TGTGCCAGCAGCCAAGGGGGCTTCAGCACCTACGAGCAGTACTTC
>-|TRBJ1-2|-|TRBV27
CASSFGSHYGYTF
TGTGCCAGCAGTTTCGGGTCTCACTATGGCTACACCTTC
>-|TRBJ1-1|-|TRBV5-1
CASSPHGGLDTEAFF
TGCGCCAGCAGCCCCCACGGGGGTCTCGACACTGAAGCTTTCTTT
>-|TRBJ2-6|TRBD1|TRBV30
CAWSARTGRSPSGANVLTF
TGTGCCTGGAGTGCCCGGACAGGGCGCTCTCCCTCTGGGGCCAACGTCCTGACTTTC
>-|TRBJ2-1|TRBD2|TRBV5-1
CASSLGTSINFYNEQFF
TGCGCCAGCAGCCTTGGGACTAGCATTAATTTCTACAATGAGCAGTTCTTC
>-|TRBJ2-1|-|TRBV29-1
CSVGRVGGPNNEQFF
TGCAGCGTTGGTCGGGTTGGCGGGCCTAACAATGAGCAGTTCTTC
>-|TRBJ1-2|TRBD1|TRBV7-2
CASSLSTGANGYTF
TGTGCCAGCAGCCTGTCGACAGGGGCGAATGGCTACACCTTC
>-|TRBJ2-5|-|TRBV7-9
CASSLVADPRETQYF
TGTGCCAGCAGCTTAGTGGCGGATCCTAGGGAGACCCAGTACTTC
>-|TRBJ2-1|TRBD1|TRBV7-3
CASSSGQVYEQFF
TGTGCCAGCAGCTCTGGACAGGTCTATGAGCAGTTCTTC
>few|TRBJ2-3|TRBD2|TRBV5-1
CASSSGLAATDTQYF
TGCGCCAGCAGCTCGGGACTAGCGGCTACAGATACGCAGTATTTT
>-|TRBJ1-2|TRBD1|TRBV7-9
CASSLAQSQGARGYTF
TGTGCCAGCAGCTTAGCGCAATCACAGGGGGCGAGAGGCTACACCTTC
>-|TRBJ2-3|TRBD1|TRBV7-6
CASSSGQGADTQYF
TGTGCCAGCAGCTCGGGACAGGGGGCAGATACGCAGTATTTT
>-|TRBJ1-2|TRBD1|TRBV7-9
CSSSLQQGYGYTF
TGTTCCAGCAGCTTACAACAGGGGTATGGCTACACCTTC
>once|TRBJ2-3|TRBD2|TRBV19
CASTLDSGRTDTQYF
TGTGCCAGTACCCTCGACAGCGGGAGGACAGATACGCAGTATTTT
>-|TRBJ2-7|TRBD1|TRBV6-5
CASSYAGQGVDEQYF
TGTGCCAGCAGTTACGCGGGACAGGGGGTAGACGAGCAGTACTTC
>-|TRBJ2-1|TRBD1|TRBV7-9
CASSSYGTDYGDKQFF
TGTGCCAGCAGCTCGTATGGGACAGATTACGGCGACAAGCAGTTCTTC
>-|TRBJ1-5|-|TRBV28
CASSLAGASNQPQHF
TGTGCCAGCAGTTTGGCAGGGGCCAGCAATCAGCCCCAGCATTTT
>-|TRBJ2-3|-|TRBV5-1
CASSLDIHSTDTQYF
TGCGCCAGCAGCTTGGACATTCATAGCACAGATACGCAGTATTTT
>-|TRBJ2-1|-|TRBV9
CASSEGLGGRSYNEQFF
TGTGCCAGCAGCGAGGGCCTTGGGGGCCGCTCCTACAATGAGCAGTTCTTC
>-|TRBJ1-2|-|TRBV7-9
CASSLDVEIMYGYTF
TGTGCCAGCAGCTTAGATGTAGAAATTATGTATGGCTACACCTTC
>-|TRBJ1-2|TRBD1|TRBV25-1
CASSDPGTGLTNDGYTF
TGTGCCAGCAGTGACCCCGGGACAGGGCTCACCAACGATGGCTACACCTTC
>-|TRBJ1-3|-|TRBV27
CASSRTGLSGNTIYF
TGTGCCAGCAGCCGAACGGGACTCTCTGGAAACACCATATATTTT
>once|TRBJ1-1|TRBD1|TRBV18
CASSPISDRANTEAFF
TGTGCCAGCTCACCGATTTCGGACAGGGCAAACACTGAAGCTTTCTTT
>-|TRBJ2-7|TRBD1|TRBV5-1
CASSTGQGSLYYEQYF
TGCGCCAGCAGCACCGGACAGGGCTCCCTCTATTACGAGCAGTACTTC
>few|TRBJ2-7|TRBD1|TRBV5-1
CASSLGQGSWEQYF
TGCGCCAGCAGCTTGGGACAGGGCTCCTGGGAGCAGTACTTC
>-|TRBJ1-4|-|TRBV21-1
CASSQSQGSVKLFF
TGTGCCAGCAGCCAGTCGCAGGGGTCAGTAAAACTGTTTTTT
>-|TRBJ1-6|TRBD1|TRBV25-1
CASSPQTGGGNSPLHF
TGTGCCAGCAGTCCTCAGACAGGGGGTGGAAATTCACCCCTCCACTTT
>-|TRBJ1-2|TRBD1|TRBV7-2
CASSSIGQGPSYGYTF
TGTGCCAGCAGCTCTATAGGACAGGGCCCCTCCTATGGCTACACCTTC
>-|TRBJ2-1|-|TRBV7-2
CASSLGFRDNEQFF
TGTGCCAGCAGCTTAGGGTTTCGGGACAATGAGCAGTTCTTC